In its sample, the clone carrying this TCR beta chain was seen a few times. The patients, who ranged from 18 to 65 in age, presented with newly diagnosed hyperthyroidism lasting under 2 months. From RNA transcripts, TCR beta CDR3 regions were amplified. HTBI primers were employed in a first-round RT-PCR of the TCR CDR3. TCRdb reanalysed the multiplex PCR reads using MiXCR and keeps one entry per CDR3 protein. The sample contains about 350,000 distinct CDR3 sequences, approximately 15% of which appear only once. These data come from a study of T cells in Graves' hyperthyroidism and ophthalmopathy. Germline CDR1 and CDR2: SGHTA and FQGNSA. There are 15 residues in the CDR3. With V trimmed by 4 bases and J by 9 bases, 7 bases remained unmatched.

The sequenced material came from blood. The rearrangement joins TRBV7-2 to TRBJ2-1; 12 bases fit TRBD2. The clonotype comes from a woman in her 30s with Graves' hyperthyroidism. CDR3 amino acids: CASSSGLAGGTEQFF. The CDR3 DNA is TGTGCCAGCAGCTCGGGACTAGCGGGCGGGACTGAGCAGTTCTTC. The whole variable domain, filled in from reference TRBV7-2 and TRBJ2-1, reads GAGVSQSPSNKVTEKGKDVELRCDPISGHTALYWYRQSLGQGLEFLIYFQGNSAPDKSGLPSDRFSAERTGGSVSTLTIQRTQQEDSAVYLCASSSGLAGGTEQFFGPGTRLTVL.